These 21 T cell receptor beta chains share one sample of origin, sequenced in a study of shared clonotypes between healthy human individuals. Profiling relied on immunoSEQ multiplex PCR, and the TCRdb table lists in-frame clones only, not all of them. The sample yields about 1.5 million clones, around 97% seen once. The specimen sequenced was naive CD4+ T cells sorted from blood. Specified subset: CD45RA+ positively selected. The receptors come from a man aged 25 to 40 in good health.

This chain links TRBV11-1 with TRBJ2-7; TRBD1 matches 9 bases. After removal of 4 bases from V and 3 bases from J, the junction contained 7 bases not matched to a gene. CDR1 is SGHAT, CDR2 FQDESV, per germline (reference sequence). The CDR3 totals 15 residues. CDR3 nucleotide sequence: TGTGCCAGCAGCTCCCCGCGGACAGGGGACTACGAGCAGTACTTC. Translated, it gives CASSSPRTGDYEQYF.

The chain joins TRBV6-5 to TRBJ2-5; tentatively, D is TRBD1 (5 bases). V shed 0 bases and J shed 5 bases, with 10 bases lying between them. The CDR3 has 14 amino acids. Per the germline V gene, CDR1 is MNHEY and CDR2 is SVGAGI. The CDR3 sequence is CASSYSTRVETQYF. Here the CDR3 DNA reads TGTGCCAGCAGTTACTCGACCAGGGTGGAGACCCAGTACTTC.

With respect to this clone: This same CDR3 is encoded by further DNA sequences in the sample. This sequence joins TRBV18 and TRBJ2-3; D ambiguous. V was pared by 0 bases and J by 4 bases, with 8 bases between. CDR1 KGHSH and CDR2 LQKENI come from the germline V gene. The CDR3 loop spans 14 amino acids. The CDR3 reads CASSPPSRPDTQYF. CDR3 coding DNA: TGTGCCAGCTCACCACCGAGCCGGCCAGATACGCAGTATTTT.

About this clone itself: Other DNA sequences in the sample encode the same CDR3. This sequence joins TRBV6-5 and TRBJ2-7; TRBD1 agrees at 8 bases. The germline V gene has CDR1 MNHEY and CDR2 SVGAGI. There are 15 residues in the CDR3. V trimming: 0 bases; J trimming: 2 bases; junction bases outside the gene matches: 3. This CDR3 is CASSYSRDRTYEQYF. The CDR3 nucleotides are TGTGCCAGCAGTTACTCCCGGGACAGGACCTACGAGCAGTACTTC.

The J gene is TRBJ1-5, the V gene TRBV18; D gene unclear. Trimming shortened V by 5 bases and J by 4 bases, and 12 bases separated the two germline ends. CDR3 length: 14 amino acids. The germline V gene encodes CDR1 KGHSH and CDR2 LQKENI. CDR3 protein: CASSETVGNQPQHF. As DNA, the CDR3 is TGTGCCAGCTCAGAAACGGTGGGGAATCAGCCCCAGCATTTT.

This rearrangement joins TRBV7-2 to TRBJ2-5; 8 nucleotides agree with TRBD2. CDR1 is SGHTA and CDR2 is FQGNSA in the germline V gene. The CDR3 covers 16 residues. V lost 4 bases to trimming and J lost 5 bases; unmatched junction nucleotides: 12. As DNA, the CDR3 is TGTGCCAGCAGCTCCTTAGCGGGAAGGGTGGGGGAGACCCAGTACTTC. It is translated as CASSSLAGRVGETQYF. The whole variable domain, remainder taken from reference TRBV7-2 and TRBJ2-5, is GAGVSQSPSNKVTEKGKDVELRCDPISGHTALYWYRQSLGQGLEFLIYFQGNSAPDKSGLPSDRFSAERTGGSVSTLTIQRTQQEDSAVYLCASSSLAGRVGETQYFGPGTRLLVL.

The V and J genes are TRBV28 and TRBJ2-7; 10 nucleotides align to TRBD1. In germline, CDR1 is MDHEN, CDR2 SYDVKM. CDR3 size: 17 residues. V gave up 5 bases and J gave up 3 bases; unmatched junction bases: 13. CDR3 region: CASSIGPFRDRGYEQYF. CDR3 nucleotide sequence: TGTGCCAGCAGTATAGGGCCCTTCAGGGACAGGGGCTACGAGCAGTACTTC.

This CDR3 is CASSLGTVHRESGGYTF. The CDR3 nucleotides are TGTGCCAGCAGCTTAGGGACCGTTCACAGGGAGTCTGGTGGCTACACCTTC. This chain connects TRBV7-9 to TRBJ1-2; the D gene is possibly TRBD1 (6 bases). V lost 1 base and J lost 7, with 22 bases in between. The CDR3 is made up of 17 amino acids. Looked up from germline, CDR1 is SEHNR and CDR2 is FQNEAQ (reference sequence).

The chain uses TRBV6-5 and TRBJ2-7, with D perhaps TRBD1 (5 bases). V shed 2 bases and J shed 1 base, with 9 bases lying between them. CDR3 length: 14 residues. The V gene's germline CDR1 is MNHEY and CDR2 SVGAGI. The CDR3 DNA reads as TGTGCCAGCAGTTACATGCCAGGGTCCTACGAGCAGTACTTC. Translating it yields CASSYMPGSYEQYF.

The genes are TRBV19 and TRBJ2-4; 8 bases fit TRBD2. Unmatched junction bases numbered 10, after V lost 6 bases and J lost 0 bases. The CDR3 has 17 residues. Germline V gene sequence: CDR1 LNHDA, CDR2 SQIVND (reference sequence). The CDR3 DNA reads as TGTGCCAGTAGCCAAGCGGGAGCAATCCTAGCCAAAAACATTCAGTACTTC. This encodes CASSQAGAILAKNIQYF.

The J gene is TRBJ2-1, the V gene TRBV7-2; D remains ambiguous. The CDR3 is 11 amino acids. V lost 0 bases, J lost 11 bases, and 5 bases lay in between. Germline values: CDR1 SGHTA, CDR2 FQGNSA. This CDR3 is CASSLAQQQFF. For the CDR3, the DNA is TGTGCCAGCAGCTTAGCGCAGCAGCAGTTCTTC.

This chain uses TRBV5-1 with TRBJ1-1; D gene unclear. The CDR3 runs 15 residues. Germline CDR1 SGHRS, CDR2 YFSETQ. Trimming took 0 bases from V and 5 from J, leaving 14 bases between them. The CDR3 protein is CASSLGSTGRTEAFF. CDR3 coding DNA: TGCGCCAGCAGCTTGGGGTCCACCGGGAGGACTGAAGCTTTCTTT.

J is TRBJ2-7 and V is TRBV7-2, with D possibly being TRBD1 (5 bases). Germline CDR1 reads SGHTA; CDR2 reads FQGNSA. Trimming left V 2 bases short and J 3 bases short, with 17 bases between. The length of the CDR3 is 16 residues. The CDR3 here is CASSLLSAGLLYEQYF. CDR3 bases: TGTGCCAGCAGCTTACTGTCGGCAGGGCTACTCTACGAGCAGTACTTC.

This clone is a singleton in its sample. V gene TRBV29-1 combines with J gene TRBJ2-3; tentative D call: TRBD2 (5 bases). This CDR3 has 13 amino acids. The V gene's germline CDR1 is SQVTM and CDR2 ANQGSEA. V lost 4 bases, J lost 2 bases, and 10 bases lay in between. The CDR3 sequence is CSVAGIYTDTQYF. Here the CDR3 DNA reads TGCAGCGTTGCGGGGATTTACACAGATACGCAGTATTTT.

V is TRBV5-1 and J is TRBJ1-4, with a possible D match to TRBD1 (5 bases). The CDR3 is 15 residues long. Germline V CDR1 and CDR2: SGHRS, YFSETQ. V shed 1 base and J shed 6 bases, with 13 bases lying between them. The CDR3 region has the DNA TGCGCCAGCAGCTTGATCGGGGGAGGGCATGAAAAACTGTTTTTT. Its protein product is CASSLIGGGHEKLFF.

V gene TRBV9 combines with J gene TRBJ2-1; 11 positions agree with TRBD2. Germline values: CDR1 SGDLS, CDR2 YYNGEE. CDR3 length: 16 residues. Trimming at V came to 1 base and at J to 6 bases, leaving 6 bases not matched to a gene. The CDR3 protein is CASSVLLAGVGNEQFF. The CDR3 DNA sequence: TGTGCCAGCAGCGTACTACTAGCGGGAGTTGGCAATGAGCAGTTCTTC.

The CDR3 region is CASSLGQGRGSVYGYTF. For the CDR3, the DNA is TGCGCCAGCAGCTTGGGACAGGGTAGAGGTTCGGTCTATGGCTACACCTTC. The genes are TRBV5-1 and TRBJ1-2, with TRBD1 matching over 7 bases. The CDR3 spans 17 residues. Unmatched junction bases numbered 12, after V lost 0 bases and J lost 4 bases. Germline loops: CDR1 SGHRS, CDR2 YFSETQ.

The rearrangement links TRBV28 to TRBJ1-2; the D gene is possibly TRBD1 (6 bases). V lost 3 bases and J 3 bases, leaving 20 bases between the germline ends. Germline V lookup: CDR1 MDHEN, CDR2 SYDVKM. The CDR3 sequence is 17 residues long. The CDR3 loop is CASSLITQDSWDYGYTF. DNA of the CDR3: TGTGCCAGCAGTTTGATCACGCAGGACAGTTGGGACTATGGCTACACCTTC.

The chain couples TRBV19 to TRBJ1-1, with D possibly being TRBD1 (6 bases). CDR1 is LNHDA and CDR2 is SQIVND in the germline V gene (reference sequence). The V end was cut by 6 bases, the J end by 6 bases, with 14 bases between. CDR3 length: 13 amino acids. The CDR3 loop is CASSRQATAEAFF. The CDR3 DNA is TGTGCCAGTAGCCGACAGGCCACGGCTGAAGCTTTCTTT.

V and J are TRBV5-5 and TRBJ2-6; the D is unclear. V lost 5 bases, J lost 4 bases, and 7 bases lay in between. The CDR3 sequence is 13 residues long. The germline V gene encodes CDR1 SGHKS and CDR2 YYEKEE (reference sequence). The CDR3 reads CASRPLGANVLTF. DNA of the CDR3: TGTGCCAGCAGGCCCCTGGGGGCCAACGTCCTGACTTTC.

The chain employs TRBV29-1 and TRBJ2-2, with D tentatively TRBD1 (5 bases). CDR3 length: 14 amino acids. The germline V and J ends were trimmed by 7 bases and 3 bases, with 15 bases remaining between them. Looked up from germline, CDR1 is SQVTM and CDR2 is ANQGSEA. The CDR3 here is CSARVTGDTGELFF. The CDR3 DNA is TGCAGCGCCAGGGTAACTGGGGACACCGGGGAGCTGTTTTTT.